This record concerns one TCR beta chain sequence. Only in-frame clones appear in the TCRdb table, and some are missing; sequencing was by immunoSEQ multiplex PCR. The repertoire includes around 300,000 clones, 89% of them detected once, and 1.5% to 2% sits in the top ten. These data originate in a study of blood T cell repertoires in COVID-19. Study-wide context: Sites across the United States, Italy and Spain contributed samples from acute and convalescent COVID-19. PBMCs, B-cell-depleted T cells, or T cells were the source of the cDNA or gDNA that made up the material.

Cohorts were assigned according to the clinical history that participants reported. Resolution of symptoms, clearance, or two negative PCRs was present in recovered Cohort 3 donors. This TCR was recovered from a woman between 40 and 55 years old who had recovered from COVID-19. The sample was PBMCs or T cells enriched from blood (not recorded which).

The CDR3 nucleotides are TGTGCCAGCAGTGATACAGATAGCTCCTACAATGAGCAGTTCTTC. Its translation is CASSDTDSSYNEQFF. V usage is TRBV6-4 and J usage is TRBJ2-1, with D unresolved. The V and J ends lost 3 bases and 0 bases respectively, with 9 bases between them. CDR1 and CDR2 (germline): MRHNA, SNTAGT. The CDR3 length is 15 residues.